The clone carrying this T cell receptor beta chain was detected ten times or more. The antigen is unknown. The source material, RNA transcripts, was used to amplify TCR beta CDR3 regions. The TCR CDR3 was amplified in a first-round RT-PCR using the HTBI primer set. In TCRdb, the multiplex PCR reads were re-called with MiXCR into one record per CDR3 protein. The table lists approximately 590,000 distinct CDR3 sequences, about a sixth of them singletons. The CDR3 has 14 amino acids. The germline CDR1 and CDR2 sequences are GTSNPN and SVGIG (reference sequence). J lost 4 bases, V lost 5 bases, and 8 bases had no gene match. These data are taken from a study of T cells in Graves' hyperthyroidism and ophthalmopathy. Study summary: Peripheral blood was collected at initial diagnosis, before any treatment.

Regarding the study as a whole: Model-based prediction identified ophthalmopathy a median around 6.5 months prior to its onset.

This receptor was identified in a woman between 25 and 40 years old with Graves' hyperthyroidism. The sequencing input was blood. The gene calls are TRBV30 and TRBJ2-1; the match to TRBD2 covers 7 bases. The CDR3 DNA reads as TGTGCCTGGGCTTCCGCTAGCGGATACAATGAGCAGTTCTTC. It specifies CAWASASGYNEQFF.